The rows below give T cell receptor beta chains drawn from one sample of a study of OX40 agonist ivuxolimab in advanced cancers. Measured with immunoSEQ multiplex PCR; TCRdb has only the in-frame clones, and not every one. The table has roughly 40,000 clones, nearly 90% seen once. This sample comprised CD4+ or CD8+ T cells sorted from blood, obtained in a trial of the OX40 agonist ivuxolimab. The receptors were gathered from an adult with an advanced solid tumor such as melanoma, head and neck, liver or kidney cancer. CDR3s include the opening cysteine and the closing phenylalanine or tryptophan. The order of the fields is J gene, V gene, D gene, CDR3 protein. A D gene is named only where the DNA matches it firmly.

J gene: TRBJ2-1
V gene: TRBV9
D gene: TRBD2
CDR3 protein: CASSVGTTLASGSRSYNEQFF

J gene: TRBJ1-1
V gene: TRBV27
D gene: .
CDR3 protein: CASSPFGGRWGMNTEAFF

J gene: TRBJ2-1
V gene: TRBV28
D gene: TRBD1
CDR3 protein: CAGSSGTDNEQFF

J gene: TRBJ2-7
V gene: TRBV5-8
D gene: .
CDR3 protein: CASSLRASYEQYF

J gene: TRBJ2-3
V gene: TRBV29-1
D gene: .
CDR3 protein: CSVDAGTDTQYF

J gene: TRBJ2-7
V gene: TRBV4-2
D gene: TRBD2
CDR3 protein: CASSQGRGGEGRYEQYF

J gene: TRBJ2-7
V gene: TRBV30
D gene: .
CDR3 protein: CAWRGWGPLYEQYF

J gene: TRBJ2-1
V gene: TRBV6-1
D gene: TRBD2
CDR3 protein: CASSGGASGSGHEQFF

J gene: TRBJ2-2
V gene: TRBV28
D gene: .
CDR3 protein: CASIDRNTGELFF

J gene: TRBJ1-2
V gene: TRBV29-1
D gene: .
CDR3 protein: CSVATHPRVDYGYTF

J gene: TRBJ2-1
V gene: TRBV5-1
D gene: TRBD2
CDR3 protein: CASSLGLAGYNEQFF

J gene: TRBJ2-1
V gene: TRBV29-1
D gene: .
CDR3 protein: CSVERGNNEQFF

J gene: TRBJ1-1
V gene: TRBV2
D gene: .
CDR3 protein: CASRETGRLNTEAFF

J gene: TRBJ2-1
V gene: TRBV28
D gene: .
CDR3 protein: CASRNPSGTSSEQFF

J gene: TRBJ1-4
V gene: TRBV9
D gene: TRBD1
CDR3 protein: CASSAGTGREKLFF

J gene: TRBJ2-2
V gene: TRBV6-5
D gene: .
CDR3 protein: CASSLWPGELFF

J gene: TRBJ2-3
V gene: TRBV28
D gene: .
CDR3 protein: CASVSRVYTQYF

J gene: TRBJ2-6
V gene: TRBV6-6
D gene: .
CDR3 protein: CASMTGPYSGANVLTF

J gene: TRBJ2-2
V gene: TRBV6-5
D gene: .
CDR3 protein: CASSYDPRPGELFF

J gene: TRBJ1-1
V gene: TRBV6-5
D gene: .
CDR3 protein: CASSVRVQKAFF

J gene: TRBJ2-7
V gene: TRBV6-1
D gene: TRBD2
CDR3 protein: CASSETSGSYEQYF

J gene: TRBJ2-1
V gene: TRBV4-2
D gene: TRBD2
CDR3 protein: CASSQVWRTSGRIGGNEQFF

J gene: TRBJ2-1
V gene: TRBV7-6
D gene: TRBD2
CDR3 protein: CASSSGTSGRLRNEQFF

J gene: TRBJ1-2
V gene: TRBV9
D gene: .
CDR3 protein: CASSPLNGYTF

J gene: TRBJ1-3
V gene: TRBV7-6
D gene: TRBD1
CDR3 protein: CASSPGTAYFGNTIYF

J gene: TRBJ2-2
V gene: TRBV11-2
D gene: .
CDR3 protein: CASSSDNTNTGELFF

J gene: TRBJ1-2
V gene: TRBV19
D gene: .
CDR3 protein: CASTRDGLGYTF

J gene: TRBJ2-3
V gene: TRBV18
D gene: TRBD2
CDR3 protein: CASSPLASGRAFTDTQYF

J gene: TRBJ1-4
V gene: TRBV4-1
D gene: .
CDR3 protein: CASSPQQGMGEKLFF

J gene: TRBJ1-1
V gene: TRBV5-1
D gene: .
CDR3 protein: CARQMNTEAFF

J gene: TRBJ2-7
V gene: TRBV10-2
D gene: .
CDR3 protein: CATSEEEAYEQYF

J gene: TRBJ2-7
V gene: TRBV19
D gene: .
CDR3 protein: CASSILLTVSSYEQYF

J gene: TRBJ1-2
V gene: TRBV28
D gene: .
CDR3 protein: CASTDRYGYTF

J gene: TRBJ2-7
V gene: TRBV7-2
D gene: .
CDR3 protein: CASSLRQSSYEQYF

J gene: TRBJ1-1
V gene: TRBV6-1
D gene: TRBD1
CDR3 protein: CASSDRGRITEAFF

J gene: TRBJ1-5
V gene: TRBV6-6
D gene: .
CDR3 protein: CASRQTNQPQHF

J gene: TRBJ1-5
V gene: TRBV27
D gene: .
CDR3 protein: CASSLRPNSNQPQHF

J gene: TRBJ1-5
V gene: TRBV19
D gene: .
CDR3 protein: CASRYGGGQPQHF

J gene: TRBJ2-5
V gene: TRBV11-2
D gene: .
CDR3 protein: CASSWDGEETQYF

J gene: TRBJ1-2
V gene: TRBV2
D gene: TRBD1
CDR3 protein: CASRSGVGTGNGYTF

J gene: TRBJ2-3
V gene: TRBV7-2
D gene: .
CDR3 protein: CASSLGWGFFADTQYF

J gene: TRBJ2-1
V gene: TRBV19
D gene: .
CDR3 protein: CASSTRTGSYNEQFF

J gene: TRBJ2-1
V gene: TRBV5-6
D gene: .
CDR3 protein: CASSSGTTPYYYNEQFF

J gene: TRBJ1-5
V gene: TRBV19
D gene: .
CDR3 protein: CAVATDSDQPQHF

J gene: TRBJ2-5
V gene: TRBV19
D gene: TRBD2
CDR3 protein: CASSTPGLVETQYF

J gene: TRBJ2-6
V gene: TRBV9
D gene: .
CDR3 protein: CASSGPNTGANVLTF

J gene: TRBJ2-3
V gene: TRBV6-4
D gene: .
CDR3 protein: CASSPGGLRSTDTQYF

J gene: TRBJ2-6
V gene: TRBV9
D gene: .
CDR3 protein: CASSLRLGSGANVLTF

J gene: TRBJ1-6
V gene: TRBV4-1
D gene: TRBD1
CDR3 protein: CASSQSSVYRGNSPLHF

J gene: TRBJ2-2
V gene: TRBV6-1
D gene: .
CDR3 protein: CASSLVNTGELFF

J gene: TRBJ1-6
V gene: TRBV4-1
D gene: TRBD1
CDR3 protein: CASSQEGTGLSPLHF

J gene: TRBJ2-3
V gene: TRBV28
D gene: .
CDR3 protein: CASSLWQGSGTDTQYF

J gene: TRBJ1-1
V gene: TRBV6-6
D gene: .
CDR3 protein: CASNRGVYTEAFF

J gene: TRBJ1-4
V gene: TRBV30
D gene: TRBD1
CDR3 protein: CALDAIDRAEEKLFF

J gene: TRBJ2-3
V gene: TRBV7-9
D gene: TRBD1
CDR3 protein: CASSSGTVITDTQYF

J gene: TRBJ2-7
V gene: TRBV6-6
D gene: TRBD1
CDR3 protein: CASRPGQGYEQYF